This TCR beta chain came from a study of metastatic and nonmetastatic thyroid tumors. Study at large: Comparison of repertoires was carried out across blood and tumor or nodule tissue from malignant and benign thyroid patients. Study findings and constraints: Malignant tumors reportedly showed significantly higher TCR beta diversity than benign nodules in both blood and tumor.

Treatment of any kind had been given to no patient before thyroid surgery. Germline values: CDR1 MNHEY, CDR2 SVGAGI. This CDR3 has 15 amino acids. The ends lost 7 bases at V and 8 bases at J; junction bases unmatched: 16. As to this clone: Its antigen is not known.

Per the original data handling: Construction of a distant-metastasis classifier for papillary thyroid cancer relied on CDR3 differences across clinicopathological groups. TCRdb used MiXCR to call clones anew from the PCR reads. Here the V and J calls rest on TCRdb's processing, not on the authors' analysis. The table lists 15,000 or so clones, around 25% of them singletons. The chain employs TRBV6-5 and TRBJ1-2, with 7 nucleotides matching TRBD1. The sequence derives from a female donor with papillary thyroid cancer or a benign thyroid nodule (not recorded which). Some clones in this sample may be carry-over from other donors' samples. Sequencing was carried out using tumor tissue. CDR3 DNA sequence: TGTGCCAGCATCTACTACGGACAGGTCGAAGGGGGCTACACCTTC. Amino acid sequence: CASIYYGQVEGGYTF.